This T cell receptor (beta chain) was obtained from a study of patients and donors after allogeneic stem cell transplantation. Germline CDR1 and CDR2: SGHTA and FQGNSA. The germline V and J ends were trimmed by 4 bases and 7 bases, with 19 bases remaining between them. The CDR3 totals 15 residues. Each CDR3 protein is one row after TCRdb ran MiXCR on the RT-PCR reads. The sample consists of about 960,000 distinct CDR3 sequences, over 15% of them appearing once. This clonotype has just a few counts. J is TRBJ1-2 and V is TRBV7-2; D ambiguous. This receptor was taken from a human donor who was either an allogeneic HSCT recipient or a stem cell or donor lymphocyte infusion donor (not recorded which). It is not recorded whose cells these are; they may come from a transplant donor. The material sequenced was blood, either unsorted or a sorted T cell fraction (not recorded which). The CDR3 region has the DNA TGTGCCAGCAGCTGGTTAGGCAGGACGGGCGGTGGCTACACCTTC. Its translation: CASSWLGRTGGGYTF.